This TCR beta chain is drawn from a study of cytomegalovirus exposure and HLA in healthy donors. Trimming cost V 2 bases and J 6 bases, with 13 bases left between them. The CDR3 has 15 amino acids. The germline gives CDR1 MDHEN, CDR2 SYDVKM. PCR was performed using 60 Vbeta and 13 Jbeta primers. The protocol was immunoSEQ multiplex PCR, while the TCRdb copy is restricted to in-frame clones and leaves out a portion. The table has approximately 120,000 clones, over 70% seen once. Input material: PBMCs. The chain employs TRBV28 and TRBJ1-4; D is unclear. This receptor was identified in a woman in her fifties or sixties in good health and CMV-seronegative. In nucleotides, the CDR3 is TGTGCCAGCAGTTTAATTGCCATGGCCGATGAAAAACTGTTTTTT. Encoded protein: CASSLIAMADEKLFF. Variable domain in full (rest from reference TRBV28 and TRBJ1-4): DVKVTQSSRYLVKRTGEKVFLECVQDMDHENMFWYRQDPGLGLRLIYFSYDVKMKEKGDIPEGYSVSREKKERFSLILESASTNQTSMYLCASSLIAMADEKLFFGSGTQLSVL.